This T cell receptor (beta chain) was documented in a study of T cells in localized non-small cell lung cancer (TCRdb year 2020). Notes on the research overall: T cell repertoires of 200 to 250 early-stage NSCLC patients were analyzed, with tumors being compared against uninvolved tumor-adjacent lungs. The cohort comprised some 220 treatment-naïve NSCLC patients with resected, localized lung tumors. The mean age of the NSCLC patients was 50 to 85 years, with 120 to 150 men and 100 to 110 women.

At diagnosis, peripheral blood, uninvolved tumor-adjacent lung and tumor were collected and were preserved as a mix of fresh-frozen and FFPE material. For TCR repertoire profiling, blood samples were analyzed in the form of peripheral blood mononuclear cells. TCR beta CDR3 regions were sequenced from DNA using the immunoSEQ Assay. For the original study's pipeline: To compute T cell density, TCR beta template counts were normalized to usable DNA, which was estimated by amplifying housekeeping genes. The preseqR package was used to estimate richness by extrapolating to 400,000 templates for PBMC samples and to 120,000 templates for tissue samples. Clonality was defined by subtracting Pielou's evenness from one. Tissue-enriched TCRs were identified through differential abundance testing performed on productive amino-acid clonotypes, with a minimum total count of 5 and an alpha of 0.1. The Jaccard Index and the Morisita Overlap Index were used to measure how much the repertoires overlapped between compartments. GLIPH grouped TCR beta CDR3s together with public tetramer-defined viral CDR3s, and a viral motif had to include at least three viral sequences and also show V-gene enrichment. What TCRdb holds here is the immuneACCESS table cut down to in-frame rearrangements. Part of the clones is not present; checked against another copy, under half of the missing clones reflect an unresolved V gene, and the others are unexplained. That table is the source of V, J and clone size, and D and trimming were worked out from the DNA. This sample has 70,000 to 85,000 clones in its table, and approximately 84% of those were observed once. The ten largest clonotypes hold 1% to 1.5% of the sample.

The research as a whole found: Uninvolved tumor-adjacent lung showed the highest T cell clonality, higher than tumor, which suggests more focused antigenic responses in the uninvolved tumor-adjacent lung. Higher T cell density in blood was associated with longer overall survival, whereas higher clonality in adjacent lung was associated with shorter survival. Of the top 100 tumor clones, a median of 57 were detected in paired uninvolved adjacent lung; around 27 were also among that lung's top 100. Because multi-region tumor sequencing was not done, intratumor heterogeneity could not be ruled out. Because of the exploratory design, TCR variables were selected using unadjusted p-values without false-discovery rate correction.

In the case of this clone: The antigen it recognizes is unknown. It has no much larger one-base neighbor in the sample; base qualities were not kept.

Its CDR3 holds 13 amino acids, cysteine through phenylalanine. CDR3 DNA is the only sequence kept; it has 39 bases, read in frame from the first base. CDR1 is given as SGDLS and CDR2 as YYNGEE, both from the germline V gene. The trim is 0 bases for V and 14 bases for J, with a gap of 15 bases between the germline ends. Rearrangement joined TRBV9 to TRBJ2-1, with no confident D gene call. The sequences come from peripheral blood, collected before any cancer treatment. This receptor was obtained from a female donor over 55 with stage I lung adenocarcinoma. The CDR3 reads CASSVDHNSKKFF. The bases read TGTGCCAGCAGCGTAGATCATAACAGTAAAAAGTTCTTC.